These 21 T cell receptor beta chains came from one sample sequenced in a study of Graves' ophthalmopathy and Graves' hyperthyroidism. Amplification from RNA transcripts yielded the TCR beta CDR3 regions. RT-PCR with HTBI primers came first, then second-round multiplex PCR. TCRdb independently ran MiXCR on the multiplex PCR reads; one entry per CDR3 protein. The sample has some 240,000 distinct CDR3 sequences, around 42% seen once. Input material: peripheral blood. All receptors derive from an adult man with Graves' ophthalmopathy.

The CDR3 DNA reads as TGTGCCAGCAGCTTAGTGGGTCGGTACGGACCAAATCAGCCCCAGCATTTT. Translation gives CASSLVGRYGPNQPQHF. The chain recombines TRBV7-2 with TRBJ1-5, with D uncertain. Germline-derived CDR1 and CDR2 are SGHTA and FQGNSA. The CDR3 consists of 17 residues. V lost 1 base to trimming and J lost 4 bases, with 17 bases between them.

The chain is built from TRBV7-9 and TRBJ2-2; the match to TRBD1 covers 7 bases. The J segment lost 3 bases and the V segment lost 6 bases, leaving 13 bases of the junction unmatched. The CDR3 is made up of 17 amino acids. Germline V gene sequence: CDR1 SEHNR, CDR2 FQNEAQ (reference sequence). CDR3 residues: CASRPVPTGAHTGELFF. The CDR3 coding sequence is TGTGCCAGCAGGCCTGTTCCTACAGGGGCGCACACCGGGGAGCTGTTTTTT.

The chain joins TRBV7-8 to TRBJ2-7; D gene uncertain. Germline V lookup: CDR1 SGHVS, CDR2 FQNEAQ. Trimming removed 5 bases from V and 9 bases from J, with 20 bases in between. The CDR3 is 14 residues long. The CDR3 region is CASSPRLPTDTQYF. In nucleotides, the CDR3 is TGTGCCAGCAGCCCCAGACTCCCCACAGATACGCAGTACTTC.

The chain uses TRBV12-3 or TRBV12-4 and TRBJ2-7; D uncertain. This CDR3 has 13 residues. V lost 3 bases, J lost 5 bases, and 11 bases lay in between. CDR3 DNA: TGTGCCAGCAGTTTGTCCAGGAGTCACGAGCAGTACTTC. Its protein product is CASSLSRSHEQYF.

This clonotype was counted ten times or more. The V call is TRBV12-3 or TRBV12-4, the J call TRBJ1-5; unclear D gene. V was shortened by 4 bases and J by 9 bases, with 13 bases between the two germline ends. CDR3 length: 13 residues. DNA of the CDR3: TGTGCCAGCAGTTCCCCGGGAGCAGGGCCCCAGCATTTT. It encodes CASSSPGAGPQHF.

J is TRBJ2-7 and V is TRBV28, with 9 bases aligning to TRBD1. Germline V gene sequence: CDR1 MDHEN, CDR2 SYDVKM. Trimming took 3 bases from V and 6 from J; bases not matched to a gene: 12. The CDR3 extends over 16 amino acids. The DNA for the CDR3 is TGTGCCAGCAGTTTGGCCGCCGGGACAGGGTCGGCCGAGCAGTACTTC. This translates into CASSLAAGTGSAEQYF.

This clonotype was observed a handful of times. The V call is TRBV10-2, the J call TRBJ2-7; 8 bases agree with TRBD1. V shed 6 bases and J 1 base; nucleotides not matched to a gene: 5. This CDR3 has 14 residues. Germline-derived CDR1 and CDR2 are WSHSY and SAAADI. The CDR3 nucleotides are TGCGCCAGCAGGCCGGGACAGGTATCCTACGAGCAGTACTTC. Its protein is CASRPGQVSYEQYF.

This clonotype was seen ten or more times. The chain employs TRBV12-3 or TRBV12-4 and TRBJ1-6, with a weak D call TRBD1 (5 bases). V lost 5 bases to trimming and J lost 10 bases, with 9 bases between them. The CDR3 consists of 12 residues. Here the CDR3 DNA reads TGTGCCAGCAGTGCCCCAGGGTCACCCCTCCACTTT. Its protein product is CASSAPGSPLHF.

The chain is built from TRBV7-2 and TRBJ1-1, with 7 positions matching TRBD1. The CDR3 length is 16 residues. In germline, CDR1 is SGHTA, CDR2 FQGNSA. Losses at the gene ends were 2 bases for V and 7 bases for J; bases not matched to a gene: 13. CDR3 sequence: CASSLMAPGGGSEAFF. The CDR3 region has the DNA TGTGCCAGCAGCTTAATGGCCCCAGGGGGTGGGAGTGAAGCTTTCTTT.

As regards this clonotype: Likely a read error: the CDR3 ends without its conserved phenylalanine or tryptophan. The V call is TRBV7-3, the J call TRBJ1-1, with D hard to call. The ends were cut back, 4 bases at V and 3 bases at J, with 9 bases in the middle. Germline V lookup: CDR1 SGHTA, CDR2 FQGTGA. The CDR3 runs 13 residues. CDR3 amino acids: CASSSDVDTEAFS. DNA of the CDR3: TGTGCCAGCAGCTCGGACGTGGACACTGAAGCTTTCTCT.

V usage is TRBV5-4 and J usage is TRBJ1-1, with a possible D match to TRBD1 (5 bases). V dropped 4 bases and J dropped 0 bases, with 16 bases sitting between them. CDR3 length: 16 amino acids. From germline, CDR1 is SGHNT and CDR2 YYREEE (reference sequence). Here the CDR3 reads CASSMGRPGVNTEAFF. The CDR3 bases are TGTGCCAGCAGCATGGGACGGCCTGGGGTGAACACTGAAGCTTTCTTT.

The chain is built from TRBV7-9 and TRBJ2-7; TRBD1 aligns across 7 bases. The CDR3 contains 14 residues. With V trimmed by 0 bases and J by 5 bases, 4 bases remained unmatched. Germline assignment: CDR1 SEHNR and CDR2 FQNEAQ (reference sequence). CDR3 bases: TGTGCCAGCAGCTTAGCGGGGACAGTCGACGAGCAGTACTTC. Its translation is CASSLAGTVDEQYF.

A few counts support this clonotype. The rearrangement uses TRBV7-8 and TRBJ1-1, with D maybe TRBD1 (6 bases). The CDR3 length is 15 residues. Deletions cut 1 base from V and 1 base from J, with 10 bases between. Per germline, CDR1 SGHVS and CDR2 FQNEAQ. CDR3 amino acids: CASSLGRGWNTEAFF. CDR3 DNA sequence: TGTGCCAGCAGCTTAGGAAGGGGGTGGAACACTGAAGCTTTCTTT.

This clonotype occurred a few times. This chain connects TRBV12-3 or TRBV12-4 to TRBJ1-4, with D unresolved. CDR3 length equals 12 residues. Trimming shortened V by 4 bases and J by 10 bases, and 10 bases separated the two germline ends. CDR3 protein: CASSSRQGKLFF. The CDR3 DNA reads TGTGCCAGCAGTTCCCGCCAAGGAAAACTGTTTTTT.

V usage is TRBV7-2 and J usage is TRBJ1-3; D perhaps matches TRBD1 (5 bases). The CDR3 consists of 15 residues. The germline CDR1 and CDR2 sequences are SGHTA and FQGNSA. Trimming pared 5 bases from V and 4 bases from J, leaving 15 bases between. The CDR3 is CASSPSAGSGNTIYF. The CDR3 DNA follows: TGTGCCAGCAGCCCAAGTGCAGGGTCCGGAAACACCATATATTTT.

V usage is TRBV30 and J usage is TRBJ2-7; D is unclear. The ends were cut back, 0 bases at V and 2 bases at J, with 8 bases in the middle. Germline assignment: CDR1 GTSNPN and CDR2 SVGIG (reference sequence). The CDR3 length is 13 residues. The CDR3 loop reads CAWSVDHAYEQYF. In DNA form, the CDR3 reads TGTGCCTGGAGTGTAGACCATGCCTACGAGCAGTACTTC.

This clonotype has just a few counts. The chain uses TRBV20-1 and TRBJ1-1; D is unclear. The germline V gene has CDR1 DFQATT and CDR2 SNEGSKA (reference sequence). The ends were cut back, 4 bases at V and 1 base at J, with 7 bases in the middle. This CDR3 has 12 amino acids. The CDR3: CSATTPNTEAFF. The CDR3 region has the DNA TGCAGTGCTACGACACCGAACACTGAAGCTTTCTTT.

This clonotype was picked up a small number of times. V is TRBV6-5 and J is TRBJ1-3, with 8 bases identical to TRBD1. The CDR3 has 16 amino acids. Germline CDR1 reads MNHEY; CDR2 reads SVGAGI. Germline trimming cut 6 bases from V and 0 bases from J; bases unmatched to any gene: 7. The CDR3 region is CASSRGQAISGNTIYF. The CDR3 bases are TGTGCCAGCAGCCGGGGACAGGCGATCTCTGGAAACACCATATATTTT.

The chain uses TRBV3-1 and TRBJ2-7, with D possibly being TRBD1 or TRBD2 (5 bases each). The CDR3 has 13 residues. The germline V gene has CDR1 LGHDT and CDR2 YNNKEL (reference sequence). V dropped 8 bases and J dropped 2 bases, with 13 bases sitting between them. In DNA, the CDR3 is TGTGCCAGCTCTCAACGGGGCCCCTACGAGCAGTACTTC. Amino acids: CASSQRGPYEQYF.

J is TRBJ1-5 and V is TRBV2; 7 bases map to TRBD1. The junction had 9 bases not matched to a gene; V was cut back by 6 bases and J by 7 bases. Germline CDR1 and CDR2: SNHLY and FYNNEI. The CDR3 runs 14 residues. CDR3 bases: TGTGCCAGCAGCCCCCACAGGGGAGGACAGCCCCAGCATTTT. Encoded protein: CASSPHRGGQPQHF.

J is TRBJ1-5 and V is TRBV12-3 or TRBV12-4; D unresolved. With 6 bases removed from V and 4 bases from J, the gap between germline ends came to 16 bases. CDR3 length: 15 amino acids. In DNA, the CDR3 is TGTGCCAGCAGCATGGACTCAATCGGGAATCAGCCCCAGCATTTT. It is translated as CASSMDSIGNQPQHF.